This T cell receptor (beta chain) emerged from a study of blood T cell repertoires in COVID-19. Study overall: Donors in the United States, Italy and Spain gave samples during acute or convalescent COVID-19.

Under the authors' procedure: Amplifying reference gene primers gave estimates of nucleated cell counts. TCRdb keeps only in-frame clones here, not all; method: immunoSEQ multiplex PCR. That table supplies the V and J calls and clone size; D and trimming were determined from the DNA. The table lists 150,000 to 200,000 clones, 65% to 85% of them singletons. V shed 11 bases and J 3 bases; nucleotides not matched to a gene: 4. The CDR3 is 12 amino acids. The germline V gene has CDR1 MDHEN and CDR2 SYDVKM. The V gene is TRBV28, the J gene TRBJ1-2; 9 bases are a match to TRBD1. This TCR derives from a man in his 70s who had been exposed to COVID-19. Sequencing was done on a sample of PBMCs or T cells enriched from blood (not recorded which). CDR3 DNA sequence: TGTGCCGGACAGGGGCAGTACTATGGCTACACCTTC. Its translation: CAGQGQYYGYTF.